The 30 T cell receptor beta chains below were found in one sample sequenced in a study of blood T cell repertoires in COVID-19. This table comes from immunoSEQ multiplex PCR, and its TCRdb copy is limited to in-frame clones, with some not included. The sample lists some 82,000 clones, approximately 81% occurring once. The sequenced sample consisted of peripheral blood. The receptors were gathered from a man at least 80 years old with acute or convalescent COVID-19.

The rearrangement joins TRBV27 to TRBJ2-3; 10 nucleotides agree with TRBD2. V was pared by 2 bases and J by 5 bases, with 1 base of the junction left unmatched. The CDR3 consists of 14 residues. The germline CDR1 and CDR2 sequences are MNHEY and SMNVEV (reference sequence). The DNA for the CDR3 is TGTGCCAGCAGTTTAAGGACTAGCGGAGATACGCAGTATTTT. It translates to CASSLRTSGDTQYF.

The genes are TRBV30 and TRBJ2-3; TRBD1 is a possible D gene (7 bases). The V gene's germline CDR1 is GTSNPN and CDR2 SVGIG (reference sequence). The length of the CDR3 is 16 residues. V was clipped by 4 bases and J by 2 bases, with 19 bases between them. The CDR3 loop reads CAWIRRGRYATDTQYF. The CDR3 coding sequence is TGTGCCTGGATAAGGAGGGGGCGTTATGCCACAGATACGCAGTATTTT.

The V and J genes are TRBV18 and TRBJ2-1, with 16 bases aligning to TRBD2. In germline, CDR1 is KGHSH, CDR2 LQKENI. J was trimmed by 3 bases and V by 3 bases; bases with no gene match: 11. The CDR3 length is 20 residues. This chain's CDR3 is CASSPPGLAGGKLDYNEQFF. The CDR3 coding sequence is TGTGCCAGCTCACCGCCGGGACTAGCGGGAGGGAAACTTGACTACAATGAGCAGTTCTTC.

This clone has only a few counts. This sequence joins TRBV15 and TRBJ1-3; 7 bases line up with TRBD1. The germline gives CDR1 LNHNV, CDR2 YYDKDF (reference sequence). The V segment lost 2 bases and the J segment 4 bases; nucleotides outside the gene matches: 5. The CDR3 runs 15 residues. CDR3 in DNA: TGTGCCACCAGCAGACAACGGACAGGAGGAAACACCATATATTTT. Translating gives CATSRQRTGGNTIYF.

The V call is TRBV4-1, the J call TRBJ2-5; 8 nucleotides align to TRBD2. Germline values: CDR1 MGHRA, CDR2 YSYEKL. V was clipped by 1 base and J by 1 base; unmatched bases: 5. The length of the CDR3 is 16 residues. CDR3 residues: CASSQGPGGGQETQYF. The CDR3 nucleotides are TGCGCCAGCAGCCAAGGCCCCGGGGGGGGCCAAGAGACCCAGTACTTC.

The chain joins TRBV29-1 to TRBJ2-5; 8 bases match TRBD2. V trimming: 5 bases; J trimming: 4 bases; junction bases outside the gene matches: 3. The germline V gene encodes CDR1 SQVTM and CDR2 ANQGSEA. This CDR3 has 12 amino acids. CDR3 residues: CSVSSGSETQYF. The DNA for the CDR3 is TGCAGCGTTTCTAGCGGGTCAGAGACCCAGTACTTC. The variable domain in full, with the rest retrieved from reference TRBV29-1 and TRBJ2-5, is SAVISQKPSRDICQRGTSLTIQCQVDSQVTMMFWYRQQPGQSLTLIATANQGSEATYESGFVIDKFPISRPNLTFSTLTVSNMSPEDSSIYLCSVSSGSETQYFGPGTRLLVL.

This clone was seen a single time. The V call is TRBV28, the J call TRBJ1-2; 7 positions match TRBD1. The CDR3 has 13 residues. The V gene end was trimmed by 10 bases and the J gene end by 0 bases; junction bases not matched to a gene: 5. CDR1 and CDR2 (germline): MDHEN, SYDVKM. The CDR3 nucleotides read TGTGCCACCAGGGGGGCAGCTAACTATGGCTACACCTTC. This codes for CATRGAANYGYTF.

J is TRBJ1-2 and V is TRBV6-5; 7 bases line up with TRBD1. The germline CDR1 and CDR2 sequences are MNHEY and SVGAGI. The CDR3 runs to 14 residues. The J segment lost 2 bases and the V segment lost 6 bases, leaving 6 bases of the junction unmatched. The CDR3 is CASRPGQSNYGYTF. The CDR3 DNA reads as TGTGCCAGCAGGCCGGGACAGTCCAACTATGGCTACACCTTC.

The rearrangement joins TRBV6-5 to TRBJ1-2; 8 nucleotides align to TRBD1. J lost 8 bases, V lost 6 bases, and 11 bases had no gene match. Germline lookup yields CDR1 MNHEY and CDR2 SVGAGI. CDR3 length: 14 residues. The CDR3 reads CASRTATGGVGYTF. DNA for the CDR3: TGTGCCAGCAGAACCGCAACAGGGGGGGTCGGCTACACCTTC.

The chain has TRBV27 and TRBJ2-6; the D gene is possibly TRBD1 (6 bases). Per germline, CDR1 MNHEY and CDR2 SMNVEV (reference sequence). There are 15 residues in the CDR3. The V end lost 6 bases, the J end lost 0 bases, and 9 bases lay between the germline ends. CDR3 sequence: CASRRGSSGANVLTF. CDR3 in DNA: TGTGCCAGCAGGAGGGGGAGCTCTGGGGCCAACGTCCTGACTTTC. Full variable domain (outside the CDR3, taken from reference TRBV27 and TRBJ2-6): EAQVTQNPRYLITVTGKKLTVTCSQNMNHEYMSWYRQDPGLGLRQIYYSMNVEVTDKGDVPEGYKVSRKEKRNFPLILESPSPNQTSLYFCASRRGSSGANVLTFGAGSRLTVL.

V and J are TRBV6-5 and TRBJ2-3, with D uncertain. Trimming took 6 bases from V and 10 from J, leaving 14 bases between them. Germline V gene lookup returns CDR1 MNHEY and CDR2 SVGAGI. The CDR3 consists of 12 residues. CDR3 nucleotide sequence: TGTGCCAGCAGCACCAGTGGCTTCTCGCAGTATTTT. This encodes CASSTSGFSQYF.

Only one count was recorded for this clone. The chain employs TRBV10-3 and TRBJ1-2; tentatively, D is TRBD1 (5 bases). The CDR3 runs 14 residues. Germline CDR1 ENHRY, CDR2 SYGVKD. The V end was cut by 4 bases, the J end by 4 bases, with 13 bases between. Here the CDR3 reads CAISAEGKIYGYTF. Here the CDR3 DNA reads TGTGCCATCAGTGCGGAGGGGAAGATCTATGGCTACACCTTC.

The chain is built from TRBV4-2 and TRBJ1-1, with 10 positions matching TRBD1. The length of the CDR3 is 16 residues. The junction had 5 bases not matched to a gene; V was cut back by 0 bases and J by 4 bases. CDR1 LGHNA and CDR2 YNFKEQ come from the germline V gene. This CDR3 is CASSQDLRTGGTEAFF. In nucleotides, the CDR3 is TGTGCCAGCAGCCAAGATCTCCGGACAGGGGGCACTGAAGCTTTCTTT.

The chain has TRBV27 and TRBJ2-2; 7 nucleotides agree with TRBD1. The V gene's germline CDR1 is MNHEY and CDR2 SMNVEV (reference sequence). CDR3 length: 16 residues. V shed 3 bases, J shed 5 bases, and the junction held 9 bases outside the gene matches. This CDR3 is CASSFWTGRGTGELFF. The CDR3 DNA sequence: TGTGCCAGCAGTTTTTGGACAGGAAGAGGGACCGGGGAGCTGTTTTTT.

The CDR3 is CASSEKADTGELFF. The CDR3 DNA reads as TGTGCCAGCAGTGAGAAGGCGGACACCGGGGAGCTGTTTTTT. The chain couples TRBV6-4 to TRBJ2-2; no clear D gene. This CDR3 is built from 14 residues. The V end lost 3 bases, the J end lost 3 bases, and 8 bases lay between the germline ends. CDR1 is MRHNA, CDR2 SNTAGT, per germline.

The CDR3 loop reads CASSPPGHLAGATGGELFF. The CDR3 DNA reads TGTGCCAGCTCACCACCGGGCCATCTAGCGGGCGCTACGGGCGGGGAGCTGTTTTTT. The chain links TRBV18 to TRBJ2-2, with TRBD2 matching over 8 bases. Trimming cost V 0 bases and J 7 bases; bases outside gene matches: 16. The V gene's germline CDR1 is KGHSH and CDR2 LQKENI. CDR3 length: 19 residues.

The chain combines TRBV6-5 with TRBJ1-5; 7 positions agree with TRBD1. Germline V lookup: CDR1 MNHEY, CDR2 SVGAGI. CDR3 length: 15 amino acids. V trimming: 5 bases; J trimming: 1 base; junction bases outside the gene matches: 5. The CDR3 reads CASSPLTGSNQPQHF. In nucleotides, the CDR3 is TGTGCCAGCAGTCCCTTGACAGGGAGCAATCAGCCCCAGCATTTT.

This chain joins TRBV7-3 and TRBJ2-7; 9 bases agree with TRBD1. This CDR3 is built from 15 residues. Germline V lookup: CDR1 SGHTA, CDR2 FQGTGA. J lost 3 bases, V lost 5 bases, and 8 bases had no gene match. CDR3 loop: CASSERTGALYEQYF. The DNA of the CDR3 is TGTGCCAGCAGCGAACGGACAGGGGCTCTCTACGAGCAGTACTTC.

The chain uses TRBV6-5 and TRBJ2-7, with D tentatively TRBD1 (6 bases). The germline V and J ends were trimmed by 1 base and 4 bases, with 11 bases remaining between them. Germline values: CDR1 MNHEY, CDR2 SVGAGI. The CDR3 has 14 residues. Here the CDR3 reads CASSYLARGYEQYF. CDR3 coding DNA: TGTGCCAGCAGTTACTTGGCTAGGGGGTACGAGCAGTACTTC.

The rearrangement joins TRBV5-1 to TRBJ2-5, with 9 bases fitting TRBD2. J lost 5 bases, V lost 0 bases, and 2 bases had no gene match. Germline V lookup: CDR1 SGHRS, CDR2 YFSETQ. There are 14 residues in the CDR3. The CDR3 nucleotides read TGCGCCAGCAGCTTGGATAGCGGGAGTGAGACCCAGTACTTC. It is translated as CASSLDSGSETQYF.

This sequence joins TRBV5-1 and TRBJ2-3; 7 positions match TRBD1. V shed 4 bases, J shed 2 bases, and the junction held 7 bases outside the gene matches. The CDR3 has 15 amino acids. Per germline, CDR1 SGHRS and CDR2 YFSETQ. The CDR3 coding sequence is TGCGCCAGCAGCCCACCGACAGGGAACACAGATACGCAGTATTTT. This translates into CASSPPTGNTDTQYF.

V usage is TRBV15 and J usage is TRBJ1-5; D is possibly TRBD1 (5 bases). Deletions cut 5 bases from V and 1 base from J, with 18 bases between. Germline V gene data show CDR1 as LNHNV and CDR2 as YYDKDF (reference sequence). The CDR3 length is 17 residues. CDR3 DNA sequence: TGTGCCACCAGCGTGCTCAGACAGACAATAAGCAATCAGCCCCAGCATTTT. Translated: CATSVLRQTISNQPQHF.

V usage is TRBV19 and J usage is TRBJ2-2; 8 nucleotides agree with TRBD1. Germline trimming cut 6 bases from V and 4 bases from J; bases unmatched to any gene: 7. The germline V gene encodes CDR1 LNHDA and CDR2 SQIVND (reference sequence). The length of the CDR3 is 15 residues. CDR3 DNA: TGTGCCAGTAGCCGGACAGGGCTGGGCACCGGGGAGCTGTTTTTT. Amino acid sequence: CASSRTGLGTGELFF.

This clone was recorded once. V usage is TRBV19 and J usage is TRBJ1-5; 11 bases agree with TRBD1. The length of the CDR3 is 17 residues. The V segment lost 6 bases and the J segment 1 base; nucleotides outside the gene matches: 8. Germline CDR1 reads LNHDA; CDR2 reads SQIVND (reference sequence). CDR3 DNA sequence: TGTGCCAGTAGGCCATCGGACAGGGGGCTGAGCAATCAGCCCCAGCATTTT. It translates to CASRPSDRGLSNQPQHF.

The rearrangement links TRBV5-4 to TRBJ1-1, with TRBD1 matching over 9 bases. Trimming cost V 4 bases and J 5 bases; bases outside gene matches: 12. CDR1 is SGHNT, CDR2 YYREEE, per germline (reference sequence). The CDR3 consists of 16 residues. The CDR3, as DNA: TGTGCCAGCAGCCTAACCGGACAGGGGCGGACAACTGAAGCTTTCTTT. It translates to CASSLTGQGRTTEAFF. Based on the CDR3 plus reference TRBV5-4 and TRBJ1-1, the full variable domain is ETGVTQSPTHLIKTRGQQVTLRCSSQSGHNTVSWYQQALGQGPQFIFQYYREEENGRGNFPPRFSGLQFPNYSSELNVNALELDDSALYLCASSLTGQGRTTEAFFGQGTRLTVV.

The chain links TRBV2 to TRBJ1-5, with TRBD1 matching over 7 bases. V trimming: 5 bases; J trimming: 3 bases; junction bases outside the gene matches: 4. The CDR3 length is 14 residues. Germline V lookup: CDR1 SNHLY, CDR2 FYNNEI. The CDR3 DNA follows: TGTGCCAGCAGTATGGACAGGACCAATCAGCCCCAGCATTTT. Residues: CASSMDRTNQPQHF.

The chain couples TRBV18 to TRBJ1-3, with D perhaps matching TRBD1 (5 bases). The germline gives CDR1 KGHSH, CDR2 LQKENI. The CDR3 is made up of 15 amino acids. Trimming removed 3 bases from V and 0 bases from J, with 9 bases in between. The DNA for the CDR3 is TGTGCCAGCTCACCCTTTGACAGCTCTGGAAACACCATATATTTT. This encodes CASSPFDSSGNTIYF. Variable domain in full (rest from reference TRBV18 and TRBJ1-3): NAGVMQNPRHLVRRRGQEARLRCSPMKGHSHVYWYRQLPEEGLKFMVYLQKENIIDESGMPKERFSAEFPKEGPSILRIQQVVRGDSAAYFCASSPFDSSGNTIYFGEGSWLTVV.

The sample holds a few counts of this clone. V usage is TRBV4-2 and J usage is TRBJ2-5, with TRBD2 matching over 10 bases. The germline CDR1 and CDR2 sequences are LGHNA and YNFKEQ. The J segment lost 4 bases and the V segment lost 1 base, leaving 3 bases of the junction unmatched. The CDR3 consists of 15 residues. Written as DNA, the CDR3 is TGTGCCAGCAGCCAAGCTTTAGCGGGAGGAGAGACCCAGTACTTC. Translated: CASSQALAGGETQYF.

V gene TRBV5-8 combines with J gene TRBJ2-6; the D gene is possibly TRBD2 (5 bases). The germline gives CDR1 SGHTS, CDR2 YDEGEE. The CDR3 length is 17 residues. V gave up 0 bases and J gave up 1 base, with 11 bases separating them. The chain's CDR3 is CASSLGLIPSGANVLTF. For the CDR3, the DNA is TGTGCCAGCAGCTTGGGACTAATTCCTTCTGGGGCCAACGTCCTGACTTTC. The full variable domain, completed using reference TRBV5-8 and TRBJ2-6, is EAGVTQSPTHLIKTRGQQATLRCSPISGHTSVYWYQQALGLGLQFLLWYDEGEERNRGNFPPRFSGRQFPNYSSELNVNALELEDSALYLCASSLGLIPSGANVLTFGAGSRLTVL.

The chain links TRBV18 to TRBJ1-4; 7 bases align to TRBD1. Germline-derived CDR1 and CDR2 are KGHSH and LQKENI. This CDR3 has 19 amino acids. V dropped 6 bases and J dropped 4; count of bases not matched to a gene: 20. DNA of the CDR3: TGTGCCAGCTCGCATAACAGGGGCCAGAAAGAGTGGATTAATGAAAAACTGTTTTTT. Translated, it gives CASSHNRGQKEWINEKLFF.